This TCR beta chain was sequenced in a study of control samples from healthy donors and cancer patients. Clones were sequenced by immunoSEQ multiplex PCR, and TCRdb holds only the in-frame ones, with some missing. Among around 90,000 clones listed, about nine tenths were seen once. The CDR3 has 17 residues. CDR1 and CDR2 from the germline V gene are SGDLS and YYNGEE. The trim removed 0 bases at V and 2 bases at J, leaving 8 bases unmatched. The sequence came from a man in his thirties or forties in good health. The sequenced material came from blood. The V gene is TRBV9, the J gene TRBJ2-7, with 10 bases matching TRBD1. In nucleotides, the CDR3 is TGTGCCAGCAGCGTAGAGGGGAGGGGACAGGGGACCTACGAGCAGTACTTC. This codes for CASSVEGRGQGTYEQYF.